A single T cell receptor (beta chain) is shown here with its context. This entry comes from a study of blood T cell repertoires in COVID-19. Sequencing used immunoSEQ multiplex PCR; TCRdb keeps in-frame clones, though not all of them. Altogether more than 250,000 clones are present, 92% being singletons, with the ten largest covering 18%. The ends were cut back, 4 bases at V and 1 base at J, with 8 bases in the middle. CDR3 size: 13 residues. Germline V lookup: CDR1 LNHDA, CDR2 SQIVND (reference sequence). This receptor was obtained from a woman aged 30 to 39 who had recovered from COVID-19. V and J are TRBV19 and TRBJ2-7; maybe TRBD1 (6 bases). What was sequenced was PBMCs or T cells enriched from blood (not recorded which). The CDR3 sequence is CASSRDISYEQYF. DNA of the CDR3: TGTGCCAGTAGTAGGGACATATCCTACGAGCAGTACTTC.